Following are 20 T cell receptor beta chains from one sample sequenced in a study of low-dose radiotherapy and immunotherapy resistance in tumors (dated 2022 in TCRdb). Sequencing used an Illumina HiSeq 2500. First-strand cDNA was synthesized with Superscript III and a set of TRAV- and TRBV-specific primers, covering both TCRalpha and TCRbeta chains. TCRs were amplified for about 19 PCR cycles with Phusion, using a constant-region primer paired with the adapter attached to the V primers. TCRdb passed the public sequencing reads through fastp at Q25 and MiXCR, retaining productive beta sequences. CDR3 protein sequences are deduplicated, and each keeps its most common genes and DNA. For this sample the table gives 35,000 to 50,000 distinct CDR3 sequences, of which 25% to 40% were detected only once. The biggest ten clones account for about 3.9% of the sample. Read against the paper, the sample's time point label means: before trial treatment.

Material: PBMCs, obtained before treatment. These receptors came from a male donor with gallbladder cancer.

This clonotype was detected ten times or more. The CDR3 region is CASSRGGSGQSLLDEQYF. CDR3 in DNA: TGCGCCAGCAGCAGGGGCGGTTCGGGACAGAGTTTGTTGGACGAGCAGTACTTC. The V gene is TRBV5-1, the J gene TRBJ2-7; TRBD1 matches 7 bases. CDR1 and CDR2 (germline): SGHRS, YFSETQ. This CDR3 has 18 amino acids. With 4 bases clipped from V and 5 bases from J, the junction kept 21 bases outside the gene matches.

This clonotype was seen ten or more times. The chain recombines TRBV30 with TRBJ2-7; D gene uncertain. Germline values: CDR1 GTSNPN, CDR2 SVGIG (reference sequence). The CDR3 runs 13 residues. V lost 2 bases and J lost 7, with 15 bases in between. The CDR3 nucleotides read TGTGCCTGGAGTCTCTTCGGCCGGGTGGAGCAGTACTTC. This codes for CAWSLFGRVEQYF.

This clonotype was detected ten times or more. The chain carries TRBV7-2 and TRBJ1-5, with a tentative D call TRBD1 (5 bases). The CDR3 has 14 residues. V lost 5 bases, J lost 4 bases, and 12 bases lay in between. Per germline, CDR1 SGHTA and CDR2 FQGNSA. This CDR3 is CASSHLDSNQPQHF. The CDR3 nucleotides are TGTGCCAGCAGCCACTTAGACAGTAATCAGCCCCAGCATTTT.

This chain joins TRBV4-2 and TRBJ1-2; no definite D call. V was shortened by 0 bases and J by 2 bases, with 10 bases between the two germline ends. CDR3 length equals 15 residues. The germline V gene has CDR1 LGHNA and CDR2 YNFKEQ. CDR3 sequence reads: CASSQDLERNYGYTF. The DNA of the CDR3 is TGTGCCAGCAGCCAAGATCTGGAGAGAAACTATGGCTACACCTTC.

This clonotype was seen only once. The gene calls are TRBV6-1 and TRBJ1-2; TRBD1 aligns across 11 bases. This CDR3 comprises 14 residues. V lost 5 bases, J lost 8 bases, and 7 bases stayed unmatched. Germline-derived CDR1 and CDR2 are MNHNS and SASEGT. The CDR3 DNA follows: TGTGCCAGCAGTTCCCGGACAGGGGGCGGCGGCTACACCTTC. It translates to CASSSRTGGGGYTF.

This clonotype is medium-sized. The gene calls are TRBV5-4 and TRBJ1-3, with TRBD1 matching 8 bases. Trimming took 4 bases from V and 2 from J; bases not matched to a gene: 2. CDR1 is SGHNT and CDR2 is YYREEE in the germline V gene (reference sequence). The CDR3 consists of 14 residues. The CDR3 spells CASSQDRAGNTIYF. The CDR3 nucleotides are TGTGCCAGCAGCCAGGACAGGGCTGGAAACACCATATATTTT.

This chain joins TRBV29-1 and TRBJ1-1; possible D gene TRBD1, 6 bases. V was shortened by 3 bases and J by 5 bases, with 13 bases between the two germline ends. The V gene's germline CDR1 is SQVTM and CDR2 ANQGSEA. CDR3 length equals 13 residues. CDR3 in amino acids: CSVEDSQGTEAFF. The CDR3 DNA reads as TGCAGCGTTGAGGACAGCCAAGGAACTGAAGCTTTCTTT.

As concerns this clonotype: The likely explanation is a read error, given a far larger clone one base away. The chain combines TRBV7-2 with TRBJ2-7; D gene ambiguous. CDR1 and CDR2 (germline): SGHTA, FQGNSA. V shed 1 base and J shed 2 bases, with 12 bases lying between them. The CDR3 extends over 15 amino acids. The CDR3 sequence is CASSLVQAAAYEQYF. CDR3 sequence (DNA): TGTGCCAGCAGCTTAGTGCAAGCAGCTGCCTACGAGCAGTACTTC.

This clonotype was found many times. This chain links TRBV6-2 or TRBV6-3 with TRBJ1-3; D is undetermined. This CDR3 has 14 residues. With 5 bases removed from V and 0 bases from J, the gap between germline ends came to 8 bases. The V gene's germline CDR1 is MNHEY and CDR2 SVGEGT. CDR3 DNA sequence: TGTGCCAGCAGTGGAGGTAGCTCTGGAAACACCATATATTTT. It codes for CASSGGSSGNTIYF.

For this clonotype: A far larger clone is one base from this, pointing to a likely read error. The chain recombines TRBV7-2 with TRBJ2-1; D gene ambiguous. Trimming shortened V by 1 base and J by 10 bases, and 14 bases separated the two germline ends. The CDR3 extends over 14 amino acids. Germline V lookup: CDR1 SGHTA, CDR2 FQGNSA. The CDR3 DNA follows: TGTGCCAGCAGCTTAGAGGGAACTCTCCCCGAGCAGTTCTTC. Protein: CASSLEGTLPEQFF.

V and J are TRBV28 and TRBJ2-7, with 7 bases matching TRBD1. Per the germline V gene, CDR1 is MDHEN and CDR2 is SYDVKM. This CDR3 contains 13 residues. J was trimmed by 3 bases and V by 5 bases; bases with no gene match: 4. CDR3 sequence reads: CASSANRGYEQYF. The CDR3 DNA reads TGTGCCAGCAGTGCCAACAGGGGCTACGAGCAGTACTTC.

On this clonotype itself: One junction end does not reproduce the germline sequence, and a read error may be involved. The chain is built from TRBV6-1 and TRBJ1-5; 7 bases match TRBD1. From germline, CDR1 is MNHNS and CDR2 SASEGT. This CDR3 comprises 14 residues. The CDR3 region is CASSQRQGYQPQHF. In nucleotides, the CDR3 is TGTGCTAGCAGCCAGCGACAGGGCTACCAGCCCCAGCATTTT.

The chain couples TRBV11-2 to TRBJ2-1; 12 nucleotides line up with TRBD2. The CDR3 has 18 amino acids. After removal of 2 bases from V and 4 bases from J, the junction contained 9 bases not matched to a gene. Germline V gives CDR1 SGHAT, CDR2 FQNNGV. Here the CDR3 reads CASSLKLGGLAGYNEQFF. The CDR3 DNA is TGTGCCAGCAGCTTAAAGTTGGGCGGACTAGCGGGATACAATGAGCAGTTCTTC. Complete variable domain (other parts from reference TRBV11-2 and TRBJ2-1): EAGVAQSPRYKIIEKRQSVAFWCNPISGHATLYWYQQILGQGPKLLIQFQNNGVVDDSQLPKDRFSAERLKGVDSTLKIQPAKLEDSAVYLCASSLKLGGLAGYNEQFFGPGTRLTVL.

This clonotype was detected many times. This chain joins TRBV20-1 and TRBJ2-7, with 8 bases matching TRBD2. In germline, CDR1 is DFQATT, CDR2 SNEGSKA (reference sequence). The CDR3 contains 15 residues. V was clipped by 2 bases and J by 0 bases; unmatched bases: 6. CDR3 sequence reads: CSARLERGFSYEQYF. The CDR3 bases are TGCAGTGCTAGATTGGAGCGGGGGTTCTCCTACGAGCAGTACTTC.

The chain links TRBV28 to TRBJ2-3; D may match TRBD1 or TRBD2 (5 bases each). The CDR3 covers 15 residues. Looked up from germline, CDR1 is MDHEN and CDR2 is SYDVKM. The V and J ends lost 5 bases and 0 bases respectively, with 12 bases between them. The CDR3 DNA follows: TGTGCCAGCAGTCCTCACAGGACTAGCACAGATACGCAGTATTTT. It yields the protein CASSPHRTSTDTQYF.

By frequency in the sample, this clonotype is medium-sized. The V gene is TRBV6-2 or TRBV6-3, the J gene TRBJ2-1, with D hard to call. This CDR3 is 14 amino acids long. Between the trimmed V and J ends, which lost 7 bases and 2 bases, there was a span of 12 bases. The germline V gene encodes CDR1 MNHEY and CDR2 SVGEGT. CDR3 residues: CASMLSQAYNEQFF. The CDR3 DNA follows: TGTGCCAGCATGCTATCTCAAGCCTACAATGAGCAGTTCTTC.

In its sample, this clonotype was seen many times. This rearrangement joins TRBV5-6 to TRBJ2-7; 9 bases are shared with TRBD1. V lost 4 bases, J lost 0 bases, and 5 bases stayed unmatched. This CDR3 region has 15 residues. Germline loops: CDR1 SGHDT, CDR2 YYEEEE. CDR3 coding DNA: TGTGCCAGCAGCACGCCGGGACAGGGCTCCTACGAGCAGTACTTC. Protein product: CASSTPGQGSYEQYF.

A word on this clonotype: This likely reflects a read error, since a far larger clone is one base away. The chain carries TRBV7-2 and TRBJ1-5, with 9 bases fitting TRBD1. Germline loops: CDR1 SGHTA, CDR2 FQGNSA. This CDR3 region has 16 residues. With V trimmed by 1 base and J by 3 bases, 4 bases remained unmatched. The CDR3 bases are TGTGCCAGCAGCTTAGGGGACAGGGTTACCAATCAGCCCCAGCATTTT. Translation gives CASSLGDRVTNQPQHF.

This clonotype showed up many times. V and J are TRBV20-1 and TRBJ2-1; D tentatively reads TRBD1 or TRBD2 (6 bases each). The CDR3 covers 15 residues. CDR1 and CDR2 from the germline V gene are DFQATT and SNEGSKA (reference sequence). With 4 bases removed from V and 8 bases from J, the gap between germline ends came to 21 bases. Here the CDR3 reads CSANPLGGPQDEQFF. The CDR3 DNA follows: TGCAGTGCTAACCCCCTGGGGGGCCCGCAGGATGAGCAGTTCTTC.

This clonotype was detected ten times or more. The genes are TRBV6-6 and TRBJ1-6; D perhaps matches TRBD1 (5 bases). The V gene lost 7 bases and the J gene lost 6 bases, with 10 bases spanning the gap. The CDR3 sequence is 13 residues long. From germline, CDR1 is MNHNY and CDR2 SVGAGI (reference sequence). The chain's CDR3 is CASNDGGNSPLHF. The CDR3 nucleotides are TGTGCCAGCAACGACGGGGGTAATTCACCCCTCCACTTT.